Below are 12 T cell receptor beta chains sequenced from a single sample in a study of blood T cell repertoires in COVID-19. Generated by immunoSEQ multiplex PCR, the TCRdb table keeps only in-frame clones and is missing some. The data contain roughly 400,000 clones, more than 75% of them seen just once; the ten biggest clones take up about 2.3%. The specimen was peripheral blood. The receptors come from a woman aged 55-69 years with COVID-19, enrolled during active disease.

This sequence joins TRBV20-1 and TRBJ2-2; no clear D gene. V was trimmed by 3 bases and J by 3 bases, leaving 11 bases between them. This CDR3 has 14 amino acids. Germline V gene lookup returns CDR1 DFQATT and CDR2 SNEGSKA (reference sequence). The CDR3 sequence is CSASAEEYTGELFF. CDR3 DNA: TGCAGTGCTAGTGCAGAGGAATACACCGGGGAGCTGTTTTTT.

This chain connects TRBV6-5 to TRBJ2-1; 9 bases match TRBD2. Germline V gives CDR1 MNHEY, CDR2 SVGAGI. V trimming: 3 bases; J trimming: 6 bases; junction bases outside the gene matches: 6. The CDR3 extends over 15 amino acids. The CDR3 region is CASSYDSGGFNEQFF. In DNA form, the CDR3 reads TGTGCCAGCAGTTATGACAGCGGGGGGTTCAATGAGCAGTTCTTC.

This clone has a single count. The chain joins TRBV6-6 to TRBJ1-6; 8 bases align to TRBD1. Per the germline V gene, CDR1 is MNHNY and CDR2 is SVGAGI (reference sequence). The CDR3 has 15 residues. J was trimmed by 11 bases and V by 4 bases; bases with no gene match: 10. CDR3 region: CASSSTRTGQPPLHF. DNA of the CDR3: TGTGCCAGCAGTTCCACCAGGACAGGGCAACCACCCCTCCACTTT.

The V call is TRBV7-2, the J call TRBJ1-1; D is unclear. The germline V and J ends were trimmed by 0 bases and 0 bases, with 8 bases remaining between them. This CDR3 is built from 15 residues. Per germline, CDR1 SGHTA and CDR2 FQGNSA. The CDR3 nucleotides read TGTGCCAGCAGCTTAGCGTGGCAGATGAACACTGAAGCTTTCTTT. It specifies CASSLAWQMNTEAFF.

This rearrangement joins TRBV6-5 to TRBJ1-5; 8 nucleotides agree with TRBD1. Germline V CDR1 and CDR2: MNHEY, SVGAGI. The CDR3 contains 14 residues. V lost 8 bases, J lost 10 bases, and 13 bases stayed unmatched. CDR3 amino acids: CASSIRDRNDPQHF. The CDR3 DNA follows: TGTGCCAGCTCGATAAGGGACAGGAATGACCCCCAGCATTTT.

J is TRBJ1-2 and V is TRBV9; TRBD1 aligns across 7 bases. V was pared by 4 bases and J by 8 bases, with 14 bases of the junction left unmatched. Germline CDR1 and CDR2: SGDLS and YYNGEE. This CDR3 region has 15 residues. CDR3 bases: TGTGCCAGCAGCTTCTTTGGACAGGCTGCTCTGGGCTACACCTTC. Its protein product is CASSFFGQAALGYTF.

This chain connects TRBV18 to TRBJ2-7; 9 positions match TRBD1. CDR1 and CDR2 from the germline V gene are KGHSH and LQKENI. The CDR3 is 14 amino acids. V lost 5 bases to trimming and J lost 6 bases; unmatched junction nucleotides: 8. The DNA for the CDR3 is TGTGCCAGCTCAGAGACAGGGGGAATAGGCGAGCAGTACTTC. Residues: CASSETGGIGEQYF.

J is TRBJ1-1 and V is TRBV5-8; D ambiguous. The CDR3 totals 13 residues. Germline V gene data show CDR1 as SGHTS and CDR2 as YDEGEE. With 2 bases removed from V and 5 bases from J, the gap between germline ends came to 10 bases. This CDR3 reads CASSFRRRTEAFF. The CDR3, as DNA: TGTGCCAGCAGCTTTCGGCGGCGGACTGAAGCTTTCTTT. Using reference TRBV5-8 and TRBJ1-1 for the parts outside the CDR3, the full variable domain is EAGVTQSPTHLIKTRGQQATLRCSPISGHTSVYWYQQALGLGLQFLLWYDEGEERNRGNFPPRFSGRQFPNYSSELNVNALELEDSALYLCASSFRRRTEAFFGQGTRLTVV.

This chain joins TRBV5-1 and TRBJ2-5; perhaps TRBD1 as D (8 bases). CDR1 is SGHRS and CDR2 is YFSETQ in the germline V gene. This CDR3 has 14 amino acids. Trimming took off 4 bases at V and 5 bases at J, with 15 bases between the two ends. CDR3 sequence: CASSKGQGGETQYF. The CDR3 DNA reads as TGCGCCAGCAGCAAAGGACAGGGAGGGGAGACCCAGTACTTC.

V is TRBV6-5 and J is TRBJ2-2; 7 nucleotides line up with TRBD2. J gave up 6 bases and V 3 bases, and 4 bases lay outside the gene matches. The CDR3 covers 14 residues. Germline V CDR1 and CDR2: MNHEY, SVGAGI. The CDR3 region is CASSYGLVPGELFF. In DNA, the CDR3 is TGTGCCAGCAGTTATGGACTAGTCCCCGGGGAGCTGTTTTTT.

The chain recombines TRBV7-9 with TRBJ2-2, with 10 bases aligning to TRBD1. This CDR3 is built from 15 residues. Germline-derived CDR1 and CDR2 are SEHNR and FQNEAQ (reference sequence). With V trimmed by 5 bases and J by 7 bases, 7 bases remained unmatched. CDR3 DNA sequence: TGTGCCAGCAGCGCCGGGACAGGGGTTATCGGGGAGCTGTTTTTT. Translated, it gives CASSAGTGVIGELFF. Full variable domain (missing parts from reference TRBV7-9 and TRBJ2-2): DTGVSQNPRHKITKRGQNVTFRCDPISEHNRLYWYRQTLGQGPEFLTYFQNEAQLEKSRLLSDRFSAERPKGSFSTLEIQRTEQGDSAMYLCASSAGTGVIGELFFGEGSRLTVL.

This clone has only a few counts. V usage is TRBV11-1 and J usage is TRBJ1-1; 8 bases map to TRBD1. The ends lost 5 bases at V and 4 bases at J; junction bases unmatched: 9. Germline-derived CDR1 and CDR2 are SGHAT and FQDESV (reference sequence). The CDR3 is 15 amino acids. CDR3 sequence: CASSIRQGSGTEAFF. CDR3 nucleotide sequence: TGTGCCAGCAGCATCCGACAGGGGAGTGGCACTGAAGCTTTCTTT.